This entry describes one T cell receptor (beta chain). This sample is drawn from a study of blood T cell repertoires in COVID-19. Background on the study: Donors in the United States, Italy and Spain gave samples during acute or convalescent COVID-19. The analysed material was cDNA or gDNA that came from T cells, B-cell-depleted T cells, or PBMCs.

Per the original data handling: Estimated nucleated cell counts came from reference gene primer amplification. The table came from immunoSEQ multiplex PCR; TCRdb's copy has only in-frame clones and leaves some out. Clone size and V and J calls were adopted from that table, with D and trimming inferred from the DNA. Of roughly 260,000 clones in the sample, about 88% are singletons; the top ten hold roughly 4%. The sequenced sample consisted of peripheral blood. This sequence was found in a man aged 55 to 70 who had recovered from COVID-19.

CDR3 region: CASSLGGPMDEQYF. The CDR3 region has the DNA TGTGCCAGCAGCTTGGGGGGGCCCATGGACGAGCAGTACTTC. V usage is TRBV5-4 and J usage is TRBJ2-7; D is possibly TRBD1 (6 bases). Trimming removed 0 bases from V and 5 bases from J, with 12 bases in between. Per germline, CDR1 SGHNT and CDR2 YYREEE (reference sequence). CDR3 size: 14 residues.